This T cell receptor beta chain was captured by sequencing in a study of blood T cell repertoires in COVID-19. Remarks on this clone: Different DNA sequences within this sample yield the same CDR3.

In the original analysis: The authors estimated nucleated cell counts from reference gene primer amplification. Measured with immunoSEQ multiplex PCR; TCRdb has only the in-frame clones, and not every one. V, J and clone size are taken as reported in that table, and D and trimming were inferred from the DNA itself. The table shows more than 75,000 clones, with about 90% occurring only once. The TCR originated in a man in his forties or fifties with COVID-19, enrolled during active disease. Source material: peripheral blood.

CDR3 coding DNA: TGTGCCAGTAGTCCCTATAGCAATCAGCCCCAGCATTTT. Protein: CASSPYSNQPQHF. V and J are TRBV19 and TRBJ1-5; D is undetermined. Germline V gene lookup returns CDR1 LNHDA and CDR2 SQIVND (reference sequence). The CDR3 length is 13 residues. Trimming shortened V by 5 bases and J by 0 bases, and 5 bases separated the two germline ends.